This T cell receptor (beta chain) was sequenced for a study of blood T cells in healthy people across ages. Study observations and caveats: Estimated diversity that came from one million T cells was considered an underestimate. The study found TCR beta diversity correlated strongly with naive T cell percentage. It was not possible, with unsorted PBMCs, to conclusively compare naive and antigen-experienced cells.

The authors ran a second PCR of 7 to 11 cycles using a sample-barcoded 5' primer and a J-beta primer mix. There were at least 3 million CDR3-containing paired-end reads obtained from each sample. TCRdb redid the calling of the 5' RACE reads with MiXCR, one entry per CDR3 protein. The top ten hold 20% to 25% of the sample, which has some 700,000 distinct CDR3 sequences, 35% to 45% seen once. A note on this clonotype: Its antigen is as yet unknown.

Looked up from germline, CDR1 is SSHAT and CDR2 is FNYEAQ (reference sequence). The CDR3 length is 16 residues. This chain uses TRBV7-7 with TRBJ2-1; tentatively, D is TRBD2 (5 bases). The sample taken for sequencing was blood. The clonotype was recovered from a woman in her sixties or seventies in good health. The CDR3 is CAGSALGGAGHNEQFF. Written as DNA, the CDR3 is TGTGCTGGCAGCGCTTTAGGCGGCGCGGGTCACAATGAGCAGTTCTTC. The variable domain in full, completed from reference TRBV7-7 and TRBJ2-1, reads GAGVSQSPRYKVTKRGQDVTLRCDPISSHATLYWYQQALGQGPEFLTYFNYEAQPDKSGLPSDRFSAERPEGSISTLTIQRTEQRDSAMYRCAGSALGGAGHNEQFFGPGTRLTVL.